This record concerns one T cell receptor (beta chain) sequence. The sample originates from a study of blood T cell repertoires in COVID-19. Looking at the study overall: Samples of COVID-19 (acute and convalescent) were obtained from the United States, Italy and Spain. T cells, B-cell-depleted T cells, or PBMCs provided the cDNA or gDNA that served as material.

The germline V gene encodes CDR1 LNHDA and CDR2 SQIVND (reference sequence). V lost 6 bases and J lost 2, with 13 bases in between. The CDR3 has 14 amino acids. How the authors handled the data: How many nucleated cells were present was estimated from reference gene primer amplification. Some clones are missing from TCRdb's copy, which holds only in-frame ones; the method was immunoSEQ multiplex PCR. V and J calls and clone size come straight from that table; D and trimming were deduced from the DNA. This table has 250,000 or so clones, around nine tenths appearing once. J is TRBJ1-1 and V is TRBV19, with unresolved D. The source material was peripheral blood. This receptor was identified in a woman in her 70s with active or convalescent COVID-19. CDR3 coding DNA: TGTGCCAGTAGCCTCCATATGACTAACACTGAAGCTTTCTTT. This encodes CASSLHMTNTEAFF.